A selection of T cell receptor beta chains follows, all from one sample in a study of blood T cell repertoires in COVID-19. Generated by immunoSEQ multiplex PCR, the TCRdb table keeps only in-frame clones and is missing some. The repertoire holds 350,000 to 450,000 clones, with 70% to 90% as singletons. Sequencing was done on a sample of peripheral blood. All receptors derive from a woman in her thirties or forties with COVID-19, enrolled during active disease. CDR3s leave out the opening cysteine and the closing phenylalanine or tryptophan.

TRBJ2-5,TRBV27,ASRGAAETQY
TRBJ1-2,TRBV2,ASSERYGYT
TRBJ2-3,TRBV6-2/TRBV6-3,ASSYGQGLSDTQY
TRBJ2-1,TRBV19,ASKRLATYNEQF
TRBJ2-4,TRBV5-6,ASTPSSGKKNIQY
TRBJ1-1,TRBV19,ASSNNGGGRNTEAF
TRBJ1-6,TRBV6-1,ASSDNYNSPLH
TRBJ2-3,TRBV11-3,ASSLDLAGGLSGTQY
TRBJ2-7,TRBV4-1,ASSPTPGQGRSYEQY
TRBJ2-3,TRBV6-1,ASSEAQGGRTDTQY
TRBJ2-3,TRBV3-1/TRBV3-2,ASSQTSTKPDTQY
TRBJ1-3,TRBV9,ASSVVSSGNTIY
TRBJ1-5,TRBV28,ASSLSIGTGVYSNQPQH
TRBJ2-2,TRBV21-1,ARGTGELF
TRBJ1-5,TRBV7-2,ASSLYRGNQPQH
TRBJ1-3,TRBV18,ASSPPVQVEGNTIY
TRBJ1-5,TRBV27,ASRPRQINQPQH
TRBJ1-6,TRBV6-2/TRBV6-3,ASSPTTGSPSSSPLH
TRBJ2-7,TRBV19,ASSLSGQGFYEQY
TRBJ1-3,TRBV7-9,ASSFFSLSSGNTIY
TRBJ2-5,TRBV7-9,ASRPHGNGRETQY
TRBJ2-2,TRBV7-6,ASSLAGTANTGELF
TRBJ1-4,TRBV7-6,ASSLGTGVNEKLF
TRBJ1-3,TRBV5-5,ASSFSGDPSGNTIY
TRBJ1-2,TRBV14,ASSQAVVALRSYGYT
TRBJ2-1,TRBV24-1,ATSDSSGGSYNEQF
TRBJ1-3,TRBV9,ASSVGQGSGNTIY
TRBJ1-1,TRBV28,ASSGGNLNTEAF
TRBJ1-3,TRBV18,ASSPFEGGLSGNTIY
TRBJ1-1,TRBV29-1,SAAGQGNTEAF
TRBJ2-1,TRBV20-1,SAGTSGEQF
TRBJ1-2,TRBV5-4,ASNTGRQVYGYT
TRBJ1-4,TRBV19,ASLSRGGVGELF
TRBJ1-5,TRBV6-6,ASREQRQPQH
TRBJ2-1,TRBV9,ASSVEIAGGFNEQF
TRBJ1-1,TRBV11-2,ASSSVRGTTEAF
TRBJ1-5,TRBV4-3,ASSQVEGNQPQH
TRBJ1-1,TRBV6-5,ASSPLAMNTEAF
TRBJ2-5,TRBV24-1,ATSDPSPGTSQETQY
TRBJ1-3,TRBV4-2,ASSQVGGGSGNTIY
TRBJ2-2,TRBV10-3,AMGEVTGELF
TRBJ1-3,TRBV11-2,ASSLAPKNGNTIY
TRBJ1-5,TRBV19,ASSTQRQGRNQPQH
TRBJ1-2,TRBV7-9,ASSSPRGGVFFGYT
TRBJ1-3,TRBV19,ASSIEGRAPGNTIY
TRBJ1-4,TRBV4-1,ASSQGPTGSTNEKLF
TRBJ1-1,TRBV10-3,AIKGVMNTEAF
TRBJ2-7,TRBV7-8,ASSPRTGGYEQY
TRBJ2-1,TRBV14,ASSQESGRGSANEQF
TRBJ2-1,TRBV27,ASSFATSGGANEQF
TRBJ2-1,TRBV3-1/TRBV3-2,ASSQGTGGLYNEQF
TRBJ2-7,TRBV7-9,ASSPTRGTGVFYEQY
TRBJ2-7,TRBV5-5,ASSPTPGSYEQY
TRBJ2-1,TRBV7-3,ASSSNRGVNEQF
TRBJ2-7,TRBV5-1,ASSLTSSYEQY
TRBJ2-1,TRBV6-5,ASRPQGLNEQF
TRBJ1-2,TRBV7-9,ASSSPVEVLHGYT
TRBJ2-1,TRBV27,ASIVGGEQF
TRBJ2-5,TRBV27,ASSLRRGASWETQY